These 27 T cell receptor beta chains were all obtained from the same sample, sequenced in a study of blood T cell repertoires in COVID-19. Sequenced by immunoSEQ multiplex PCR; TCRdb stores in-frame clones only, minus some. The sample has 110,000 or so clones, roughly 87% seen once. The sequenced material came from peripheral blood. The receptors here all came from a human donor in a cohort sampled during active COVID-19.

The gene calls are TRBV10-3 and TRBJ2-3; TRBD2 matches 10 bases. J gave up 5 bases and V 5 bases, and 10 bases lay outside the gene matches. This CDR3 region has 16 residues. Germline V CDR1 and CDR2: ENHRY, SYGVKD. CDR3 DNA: TGTGCCATCAGTCCGTTGGTCCAGCGGGGGGGAGATACGCAGTATTTT. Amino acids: CAISPLVQRGGDTQYF.

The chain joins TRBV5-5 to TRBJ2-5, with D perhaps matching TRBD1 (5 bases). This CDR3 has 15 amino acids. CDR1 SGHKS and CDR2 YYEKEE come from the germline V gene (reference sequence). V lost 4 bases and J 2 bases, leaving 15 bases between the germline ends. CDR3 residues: CASSPELRQQETQYF. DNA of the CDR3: TGTGCCAGCAGCCCGGAACTGAGACAGCAAGAGACCCAGTACTTC.

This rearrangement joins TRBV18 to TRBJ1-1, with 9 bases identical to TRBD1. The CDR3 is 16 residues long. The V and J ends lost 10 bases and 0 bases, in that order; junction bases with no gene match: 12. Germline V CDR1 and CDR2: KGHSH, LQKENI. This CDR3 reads CATELGQGRVNTEAFF. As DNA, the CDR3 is TGTGCCACCGAACTCGGACAGGGGAGAGTGAACACTGAAGCTTTCTTT.

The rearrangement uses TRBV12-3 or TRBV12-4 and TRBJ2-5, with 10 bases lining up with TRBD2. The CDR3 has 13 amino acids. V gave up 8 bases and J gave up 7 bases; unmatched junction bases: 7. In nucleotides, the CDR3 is TGTGCCAGCTCCGGGACTAGCGAGGGGACCCAGTACTTC. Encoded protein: CASSGTSEGTQYF.

For the CDR3, the DNA is TGTGCCAGTAGTATGCCGTCGCAGGGCGACGAGCAGTACTTC. The encoded protein is CASSMPSQGDEQYF. The chain has TRBV19 and TRBJ2-7, with TRBD1 as a possible D gene (5 bases). The CDR3 has 14 amino acids. V was pared by 3 bases and J by 5 bases, with 14 bases between. Germline values: CDR1 LNHDA, CDR2 SQIVND (reference sequence).

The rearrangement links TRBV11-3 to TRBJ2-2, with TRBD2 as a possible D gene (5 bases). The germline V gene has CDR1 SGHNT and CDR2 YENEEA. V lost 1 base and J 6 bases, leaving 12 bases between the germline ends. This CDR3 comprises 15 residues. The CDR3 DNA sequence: TGTGCCAGCAGCTTAGGGCTAGCCGGGGCCGGGGAGCTGTTTTTT. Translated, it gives CASSLGLAGAGELFF.

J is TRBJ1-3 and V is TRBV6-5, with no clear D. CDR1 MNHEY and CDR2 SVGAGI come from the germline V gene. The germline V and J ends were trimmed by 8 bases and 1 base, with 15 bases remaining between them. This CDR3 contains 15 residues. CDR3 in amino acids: CASWRQTISGNTIYF. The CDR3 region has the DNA TGTGCCAGCTGGAGGCAGACGATATCTGGAAACACCATATATTTT.

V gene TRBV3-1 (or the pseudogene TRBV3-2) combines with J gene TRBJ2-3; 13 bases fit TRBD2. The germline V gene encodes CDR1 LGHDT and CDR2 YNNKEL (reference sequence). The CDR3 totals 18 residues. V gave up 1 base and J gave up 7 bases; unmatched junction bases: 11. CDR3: CASSQGTSGGSGAYTQYF. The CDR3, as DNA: TGTGCCAGCAGCCAAGGGACTAGCGGGGGCTCCGGAGCTTATACGCAGTATTTT.

The CDR3 region has the DNA TGTGCCAGCAGCAGGTCCCCGGGGTTAGCAGAGACCCAGTACTTC. Protein product: CASSRSPGLAETQYF. This sequence joins TRBV21-1 and TRBJ2-5; the D segment call TRBD2 is taken from the table without a DNA check. TRBV21-1 is classified as a pseudogene. The CDR3 runs to 15 residues.

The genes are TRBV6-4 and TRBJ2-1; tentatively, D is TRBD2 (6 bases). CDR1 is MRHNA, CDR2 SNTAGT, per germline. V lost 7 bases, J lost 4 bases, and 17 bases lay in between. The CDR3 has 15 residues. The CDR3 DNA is TGTGCCAGCAAGGGTAGGGAGGAGGGGTACAATGAGCAGTTCTTC. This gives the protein CASKGREEGYNEQFF.

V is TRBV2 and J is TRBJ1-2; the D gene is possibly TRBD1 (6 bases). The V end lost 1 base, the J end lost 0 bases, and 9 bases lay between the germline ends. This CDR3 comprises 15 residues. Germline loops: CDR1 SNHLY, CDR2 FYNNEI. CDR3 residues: CASSEGDITNYGYTF. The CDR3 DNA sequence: TGTGCCAGCAGTGAAGGGGACATAACTAACTATGGCTACACCTTC.

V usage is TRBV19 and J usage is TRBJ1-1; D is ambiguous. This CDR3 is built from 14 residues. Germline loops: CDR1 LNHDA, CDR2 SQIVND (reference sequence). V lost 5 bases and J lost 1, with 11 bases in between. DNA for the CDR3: TGTGCCAGTAGTTCCCCGGGAGCGAACACTGAAGCTTTCTTT. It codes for CASSSPGANTEAFF.

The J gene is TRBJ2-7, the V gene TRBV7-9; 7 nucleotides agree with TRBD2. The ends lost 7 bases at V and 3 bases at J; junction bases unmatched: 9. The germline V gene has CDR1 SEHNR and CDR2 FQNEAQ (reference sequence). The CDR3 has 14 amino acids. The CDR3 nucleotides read TGTGCCAGCACCGATAGGGCGGGGGACTACGAGCAGTACTTC. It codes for CASTDRAGDYEQYF. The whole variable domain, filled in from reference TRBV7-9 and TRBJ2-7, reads DTGVSQNPRHKITKRGQNVTFRCDPISEHNRLYWYRQTLGQGPEFLTYFQNEAQLEKSRLLSDRFSAERPKGSFSTLEIQRTEQGDSAMYLCASTDRAGDYEQYFGPGTRLTVT.

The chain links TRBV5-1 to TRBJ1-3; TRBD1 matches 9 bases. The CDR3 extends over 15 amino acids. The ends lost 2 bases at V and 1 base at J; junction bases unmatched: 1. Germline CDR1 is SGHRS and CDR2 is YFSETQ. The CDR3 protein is CASSFGTGSGNTIYF. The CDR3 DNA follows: TGCGCCAGCAGCTTTGGGACAGGGTCTGGAAACACCATATATTTT.

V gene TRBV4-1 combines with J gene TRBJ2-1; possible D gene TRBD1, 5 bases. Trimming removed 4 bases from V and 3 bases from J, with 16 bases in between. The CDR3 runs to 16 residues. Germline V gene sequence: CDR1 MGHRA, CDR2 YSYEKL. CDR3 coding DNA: TGCGCCAGCAGCCTACCAACAGGTGGCTTCTACAATGAGCAGTTCTTC. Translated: CASSLPTGGFYNEQFF.

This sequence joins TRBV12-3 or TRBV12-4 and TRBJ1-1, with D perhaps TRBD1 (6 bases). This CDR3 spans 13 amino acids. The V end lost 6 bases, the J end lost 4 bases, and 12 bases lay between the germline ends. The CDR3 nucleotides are TGTGCCAGCAGCAAACAGGGTACCACTGAAGCTTTCTTT. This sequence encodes CASSKQGTTEAFF.

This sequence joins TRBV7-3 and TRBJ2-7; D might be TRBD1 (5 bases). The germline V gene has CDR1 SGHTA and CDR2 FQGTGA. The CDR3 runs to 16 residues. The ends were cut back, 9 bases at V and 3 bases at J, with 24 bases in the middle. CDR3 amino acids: CARTMGRIQLIYEQYF. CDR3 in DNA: TGTGCCAGGACAATGGGGCGAATACAGTTAATCTACGAGCAGTACTTC.

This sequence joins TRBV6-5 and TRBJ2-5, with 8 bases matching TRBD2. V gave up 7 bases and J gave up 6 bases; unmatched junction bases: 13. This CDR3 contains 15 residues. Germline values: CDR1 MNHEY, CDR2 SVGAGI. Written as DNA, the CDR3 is TGTGCCAGCACCAGGGAAGTAGCGGGACAACAGACCCAGTACTTC. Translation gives CASTREVAGQQTQYF.

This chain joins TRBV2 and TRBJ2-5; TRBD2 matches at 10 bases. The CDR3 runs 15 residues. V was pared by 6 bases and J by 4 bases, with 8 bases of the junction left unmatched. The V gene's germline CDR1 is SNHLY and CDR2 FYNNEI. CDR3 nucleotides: TGTGCCAGCAGCGCCCCTAGCGGGAGACGAGAGACCCAGTACTTC. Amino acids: CASSAPSGRRETQYF.

CDR3 coding DNA: TGTGCCAGTAGTATTACAGGGGGTCACACTGAAGCTTTCTTT. Translated, it gives CASSITGGHTEAFF. The rearrangement links TRBV19 to TRBJ1-1; 8 bases map to TRBD1. Germline CDR1 LNHDA, CDR2 SQIVND (reference sequence). V shed 3 bases, J shed 3 bases, and the junction held 3 bases outside the gene matches. The CDR3 has 14 amino acids.

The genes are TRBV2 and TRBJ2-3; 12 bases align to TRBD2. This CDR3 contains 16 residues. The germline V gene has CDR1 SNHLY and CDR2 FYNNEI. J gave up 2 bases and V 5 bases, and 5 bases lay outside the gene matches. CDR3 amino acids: CASSPSGGVVTDTQYF. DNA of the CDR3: TGTGCCAGCAGTCCTAGCGGGGGGGTTGTCACAGATACGCAGTATTTT.

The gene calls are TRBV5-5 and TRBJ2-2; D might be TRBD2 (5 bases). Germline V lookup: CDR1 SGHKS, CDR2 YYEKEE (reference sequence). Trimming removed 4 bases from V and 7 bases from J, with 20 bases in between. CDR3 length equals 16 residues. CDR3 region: CASSLITTRPNGELFF. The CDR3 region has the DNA TGTGCCAGCAGCCTAATCACCACTAGGCCCAACGGGGAGCTGTTTTTT.

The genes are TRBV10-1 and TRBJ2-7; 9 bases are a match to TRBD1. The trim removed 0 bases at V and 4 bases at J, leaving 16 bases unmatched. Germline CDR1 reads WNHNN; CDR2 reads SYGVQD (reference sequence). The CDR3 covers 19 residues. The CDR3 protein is CASSESAPNTGGDPYEQYF. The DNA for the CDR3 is TGCGCCAGCAGTGAGTCGGCCCCAAATACAGGGGGCGATCCTTACGAGCAGTACTTC.

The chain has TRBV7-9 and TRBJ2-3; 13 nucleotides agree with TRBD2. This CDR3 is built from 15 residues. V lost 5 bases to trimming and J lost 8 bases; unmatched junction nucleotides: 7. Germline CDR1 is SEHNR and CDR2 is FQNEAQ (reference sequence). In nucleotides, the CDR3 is TGTGCCAGCAGCCCAGGACTAGCGGGGGTGACTACGCAGTATTTT. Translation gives CASSPGLAGVTTQYF.

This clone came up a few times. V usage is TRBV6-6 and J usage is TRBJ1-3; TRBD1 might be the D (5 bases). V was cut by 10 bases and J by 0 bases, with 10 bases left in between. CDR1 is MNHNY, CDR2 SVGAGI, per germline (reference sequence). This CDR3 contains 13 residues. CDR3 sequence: CATRESSGNTIYF. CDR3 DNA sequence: TGTGCCACCAGGGAGTCCTCTGGAAACACCATATATTTT.

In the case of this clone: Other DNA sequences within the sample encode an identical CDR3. The CDR3 bases are TGCGCCAGCAGCTTTTCTTCAGAGACCCAGTACTTC. Protein sequence: CASSFSSETQYF. This rearrangement joins TRBV5-1 to TRBJ2-5; D not certain. This CDR3 is built from 12 residues. Trimming stripped 2 bases from V and 4 bases from J, with 6 bases between. Per germline, CDR1 SGHRS and CDR2 YFSETQ.

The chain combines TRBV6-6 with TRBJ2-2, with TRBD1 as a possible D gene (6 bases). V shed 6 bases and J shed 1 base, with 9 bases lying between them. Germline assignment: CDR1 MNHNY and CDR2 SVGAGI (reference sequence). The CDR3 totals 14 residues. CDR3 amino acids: CASSLTGNTGELFF. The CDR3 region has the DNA TGTGCCAGCAGCTTGACAGGGAACACCGGGGAGCTGTTTTTT.